The 25 T cell receptor beta chains in this list originate from one sample, sequenced in a study of early T cells in non-severe SARS-CoV-2 infection. TCRdb re-derived calls from the 5' RACE reads in MiXCR, one entry per CDR3 protein. The table has tens of thousands of distinct CDR3 sequences, about 5% seen once. Sequences were obtained from whole blood. These receptor sequences come from an adult who was a healthcare worker with PCR-confirmed SARS-CoV-2 infection or an uninfected control (not recorded which).

This clonotype was recorded at least ten times. This chain connects TRBV6-5 to TRBJ1-1; 8 bases match TRBD1. This CDR3 is built from 15 residues. V gave up 0 bases and J gave up 4 bases; unmatched junction bases: 4. Germline V gives CDR1 MNHEY, CDR2 SVGAGI. The CDR3 loop is CASSYSTGETTEAFF. In DNA, the CDR3 is TGTGCCAGCAGTTACTCGACAGGGGAGACCACTGAAGCTTTCTTT.

This clonotype was picked up many times. The chain carries TRBV12-3 or TRBV12-4 and TRBJ1-5; 7 nucleotides line up with TRBD1. This CDR3 is built from 16 residues. V trimming: 7 bases; J trimming: 5 bases; junction bases outside the gene matches: 14. The CDR3 DNA is TGTGCCAGCACCCTAGGAGGAAAGGGGGCAGATCAGCCCCAGCATTTT. Its protein is CASTLGGKGADQPQHF.

The rearrangement joins TRBV18 to TRBJ1-2; no clear D gene. V lost 3 bases to trimming and J lost 4 bases, with 9 bases between them. Germline-derived CDR1 and CDR2 are KGHSH and LQKENI. The CDR3 loop spans 13 amino acids. CDR3 nucleotides: TGTGCCAGCTCACCGGAGGGTAGCTATGGCTACACCTTC. Its protein product is CASSPEGSYGYTF.

Many counts were recorded for this clonotype. The chain couples TRBV10-2 to TRBJ1-1; D might be TRBD1 (5 bases). Germline CDR1 and CDR2: WSHSY and SAAADI. CDR3 size: 14 residues. Trimming took 0 bases from V and 9 from J, leaving 14 bases between them. CDR3 sequence: CASSESVAGGKAFF. Here the CDR3 DNA reads TGCGCCAGCAGTGAGTCGGTCGCGGGGGGGAAAGCTTTCTTT.

This clonotype came up many times. The chain couples TRBV29-1 to TRBJ2-7; no definite D call. Looked up from germline, CDR1 is SQVTM and CDR2 is ANQGSEA. This CDR3 has 11 residues. Trimming took 6 bases from V and 3 from J, leaving 9 bases between them. CDR3 in amino acids: CSVTVSYEQYF. The CDR3 region has the DNA TGCAGCGTGACGGTTAGCTACGAGCAGTACTTC.

This clonotype was seen only a few times. The J gene is TRBJ1-1, the V gene TRBV6-1; 7 nucleotides match TRBD1. Trimming cost V 7 bases and J 5 bases; bases outside gene matches: 4. From germline, CDR1 is MNHNS and CDR2 SASEGT. The CDR3 runs 12 residues. Written as DNA, the CDR3 is TGTGCCAGCAACAGGGGAGAAACTGAAGCTTTCTTT. Translation: CASNRGETEAFF.

This clonotype was observed at least ten times. The chain links TRBV30 to TRBJ2-7, with 8 positions matching TRBD2. The CDR3 runs 14 residues. Unmatched junction bases numbered 11, after V lost 8 bases and J lost 2 bases. Germline-derived CDR1 and CDR2 are GTSNPN and SVGIG (reference sequence). CDR3 coding DNA: TGTGCCACCAAATGGCGGGAGGCCACCTACGAGCAGTACTTC. It translates to CATKWREATYEQYF.

This clonotype was seen a few times. V is TRBV6-4 and J is TRBJ2-7; D possibly corresponds to TRBD1 (6 bases). Trimming took 3 bases from V and 3 from J, leaving 15 bases between them. Germline V CDR1 and CDR2: MRHNA, SNTAGT. CDR3 length: 15 amino acids. The CDR3 bases are TGTGCCAGCAGTGAACAGGGTTACTACCGCTACGAGCAGTACTTC. Amino acid sequence: CASSEQGYYRYEQYF.

A note on this clonotype: A much more abundant neighbour one base away suggests this may be a read error. The chain links TRBV5-6 to TRBJ2-7; D unclear. Germline assignment: CDR1 SGHDT and CDR2 YYEEEE. The CDR3 covers 11 residues. The CDR3 reads CVSSWGYEQYF. CDR3 DNA: TGTGTCAGCAGCTGGGGCTACGAGCAGTACTTC.

This clonotype was counted ten times or more. The chain is built from TRBV7-6 and TRBJ2-1, with D possibly being TRBD1 (6 bases). The ends were cut back, 4 bases at V and 6 bases at J, with 13 bases in the middle. The CDR3 is 14 amino acids. Germline V lookup: CDR1 SGHVS, CDR2 FNYEAQ. The CDR3 DNA reads as TGTGCCAGCAGCTCCACAGGGAGAGGCAATGAGCAGTTCTTC. Its protein product is CASSSTGRGNEQFF.

A few counts support this clonotype. This chain connects TRBV5-1 to TRBJ2-1; no clear D. Germline lookup yields CDR1 SGHRS and CDR2 YFSETQ. The CDR3 sequence is 11 residues long. Trimming removed 4 bases at V and 8 bases at J, with 7 bases between. CDR3 sequence reads: CASSANYEQFF. The CDR3 nucleotides read TGCGCCAGCAGCGCTAATTATGAGCAGTTCTTC.

At least ten counts were recorded for this clonotype. This chain joins TRBV30 and TRBJ1-4, with unresolved D. The length of the CDR3 is 12 residues. CDR1 and CDR2 (germline): GTSNPN, SVGIG (reference sequence). V lost 1 base and J lost 8, with 8 bases in between. The CDR3 nucleotides are TGTGCCTGGAGTGAGGGATTGGAAAAACTGTTTTTT. Amino acids: CAWSEGLEKLFF.

This clonotype was recorded a few times. The chain employs TRBV29-1 and TRBJ2-1, with 9 bases lining up with TRBD2. V shed 4 bases and J 13 bases; nucleotides not matched to a gene: 5. In germline, CDR1 is SQVTM, CDR2 ANQGSEA. The CDR3 spans 11 residues. The CDR3 coding sequence is TGCAGCGTTGGCCTAGCGGGAAATCAGTTCTTC. Translating gives CSVGLAGNQFF.

Many counts were recorded for this clonotype. The rearrangement uses TRBV29-1 and TRBJ2-1, with 8 bases lining up with TRBD2. V lost 7 bases to trimming and J lost 4 bases; unmatched junction nucleotides: 15. Per germline, CDR1 SQVTM and CDR2 ANQGSEA. The CDR3 sequence is 16 residues long. The CDR3 protein is CSATSPNGGGYNEQFF. In nucleotides, the CDR3 is TGCAGCGCCACCTCCCCGAACGGCGGGGGGTACAATGAGCAGTTCTTC.

As regards this clonotype: Since a much larger clone is just one base distant, this may be a read error. V gene TRBV6-5 combines with J gene TRBJ2-7; maybe TRBD2 (6 bases). Germline V gene data show CDR1 as MNHEY and CDR2 as SVGAGI. The CDR3 contains 14 residues. Trimming shortened V by 4 bases and J by 2 bases, and 12 bases separated the two germline ends. CDR3 sequence (DNA): TGTGCCAGCAGTTGGGCGGGATCCACCTACGAGCAGTACTTC. This codes for CASSWAGSTYEQYF.

This clonotype occurred many times. This sequence joins TRBV7-9 and TRBJ2-7; tentatively, D is TRBD1 (5 bases). Germline V gives CDR1 SEHNR, CDR2 FQNEAQ (reference sequence). The length of the CDR3 is 15 residues. The V end was cut by 1 base, the J end by 5 bases, with 15 bases between. CDR3 sequence reads: CASSLVGQGRNEQYF. The CDR3 coding sequence is TGTGCCAGCAGCTTAGTAGGGCAGGGTAGGAACGAGCAGTACTTC.

There are many counts of this clonotype. The rearrangement uses TRBV18 and TRBJ2-7, with TRBD1 identical over 8 bases. Germline V gives CDR1 KGHSH, CDR2 LQKENI. V trimming: 3 bases; J trimming: 6 bases; junction bases outside the gene matches: 10. The CDR3 has 15 residues. CDR3 sequence: CASSPLVTGEAEQYF. The DNA for the CDR3 is TGTGCCAGCTCACCTCTTGTGACAGGGGAGGCCGAGCAGTACTTC.

In this sample, this clonotype turned up many times. The chain links TRBV5-1 to TRBJ2-5, with D tentatively TRBD1 (6 bases). This CDR3 has 14 amino acids. The V and J ends lost 1 base and 6 bases respectively, with 13 bases between them. Looked up from germline, CDR1 is SGHRS and CDR2 is YFSETQ. The CDR3 is CASSLRAGEQTQYF. The CDR3 DNA is TGCGCCAGCAGCTTGAGAGCAGGGGAGCAGACCCAGTACTTC.

This clonotype was counted many times. The rearrangement joins TRBV6-5 to TRBJ2-2; possible D gene TRBD1, 6 bases. The V end lost 4 bases, the J end lost 4 bases, and 16 bases lay between the germline ends. The CDR3 sequence is 16 residues long. CDR1 MNHEY and CDR2 SVGAGI come from the germline V gene. The CDR3 bases are TGTGCCAGCAGTTCCCCCAGGGGTCGTGGCACCGGGGAGCTGTTTTTT. This gives the protein CASSSPRGRGTGELFF.

This clonotype was detected many times. The chain couples TRBV24-1 to TRBJ2-3, with TRBD2 matching over 8 bases. Trimming removed 3 bases from V and 2 bases from J; junction bases left unmatched: 6. This CDR3 is built from 16 residues. CDR1 and CDR2 (germline): KGHDR, SFDVKD. The CDR3 region is CATSDSGGATTDTQYF. CDR3 nucleotide sequence: TGTGCCACCAGTGATAGCGGGGGAGCTACCACAGATACGCAGTATTTT.

Ten or more counts support this clonotype. V usage is TRBV7-9 and J usage is TRBJ2-7; D ambiguous. CDR3 length: 15 amino acids. V gave up 5 bases and J gave up 9 bases, with 23 bases separating them. Germline V gene data show CDR1 as SEHNR and CDR2 as FQNEAQ (reference sequence). CDR3: CASSPAEVPSRGQYF. The CDR3 DNA follows: TGTGCCAGCAGCCCTGCCGAGGTGCCCAGTCGAGGGCAGTACTTC.

This sequence joins TRBV5-1 and TRBJ1-4; no clear D. There are 15 residues in the CDR3. V dropped 0 bases and J dropped 5 bases, with 11 bases sitting between them. Germline V gene lookup returns CDR1 SGHRS and CDR2 YFSETQ. The CDR3 nucleotides are TGCGCCAGCAGCTTGGACGGGTCAAGGAATGAAAAACTGTTTTTT. This codes for CASSLDGSRNEKLFF.

This clonotype was counted many times. The CDR3 reads CASSQETSGGPTADTQYF. DNA of the CDR3: TGTGCCAGCAGCCAAGAAACTAGCGGGGGGCCTACCGCAGATACGCAGTATTTT. The rearrangement joins TRBV3-1 to TRBJ2-3; TRBD2 matches at 12 bases. V shed 0 bases, J shed 4 bases, and the junction held 8 bases outside the gene matches. CDR3 length equals 18 residues. Germline assignment: CDR1 LGHDT and CDR2 YNNKEL (reference sequence).

This chain links TRBV20-1 with TRBJ2-1; 8 nucleotides agree with TRBD2. The germline V gene has CDR1 DFQATT and CDR2 SNEGSKA (reference sequence). This CDR3 is built from 16 residues. Trimming at V came to 0 bases and at J to 7 bases, leaving 11 bases not matched to a gene. The CDR3 DNA reads as TGCAGTGCTAGAGATTGGCAAGCGGGAGCGGAAAATGAGCAGTTCTTC. It yields the protein CSARDWQAGAENEQFF.

This clonotype was observed at least ten times. The rearrangement links TRBV6-6 to TRBJ1-2, with D perhaps matching TRBD1 (6 bases). This CDR3 comprises 15 residues. The V and J ends lost 0 bases and 6 bases respectively, with 14 bases between them. The germline CDR1 and CDR2 sequences are MNHNY and SVGAGI (reference sequence). The CDR3 reads CASSYSQGNWDGYTF. DNA for the CDR3: TGTGCCAGCAGTTACTCACAGGGAAATTGGGATGGCTACACCTTC.